This T cell receptor beta chain derives from a study of cytomegalovirus exposure and HLA in healthy donors. Study outcomes and limitations: Prior analysis indicated that the majority of TCR beta V segments exhibited productivity approximately 87% or approximately 30% of the time. Most subjects had HLA-A and HLA-B alleles reportedly predicted accurately by TCR beta sequences.

The table lists this clone with a few counts. Its antigen is as yet unknown. PCR amplification relied on 60 Vbeta primers (plus 13 Jbeta primers). Libraries were prepared by immunoSEQ multiplex PCR; TCRdb keeps only in-frame clonotypes and omits some of them. The sample has 130,000 or so clones; about 70% are singletons. Sequenced: PBMCs. The sequence derives from a woman in her forties in good health and CMV-seronegative.

This CDR3 is CASSLGGSSGAGWETQYF. The CDR3 nucleotides are TGCGCCAGCAGCTTGGGAGGATCCAGCGGGGCAGGGTGGGAGACCCAGTACTTC. The rearrangement uses TRBV5-1 and TRBJ2-5, with TRBD2 matching 7 bases. After removal of 0 bases from V and 5 bases from J, the junction contained 16 bases not matched to a gene. CDR3 length: 18 amino acids. CDR1 and CDR2 from the germline V gene are SGHRS and YFSETQ.